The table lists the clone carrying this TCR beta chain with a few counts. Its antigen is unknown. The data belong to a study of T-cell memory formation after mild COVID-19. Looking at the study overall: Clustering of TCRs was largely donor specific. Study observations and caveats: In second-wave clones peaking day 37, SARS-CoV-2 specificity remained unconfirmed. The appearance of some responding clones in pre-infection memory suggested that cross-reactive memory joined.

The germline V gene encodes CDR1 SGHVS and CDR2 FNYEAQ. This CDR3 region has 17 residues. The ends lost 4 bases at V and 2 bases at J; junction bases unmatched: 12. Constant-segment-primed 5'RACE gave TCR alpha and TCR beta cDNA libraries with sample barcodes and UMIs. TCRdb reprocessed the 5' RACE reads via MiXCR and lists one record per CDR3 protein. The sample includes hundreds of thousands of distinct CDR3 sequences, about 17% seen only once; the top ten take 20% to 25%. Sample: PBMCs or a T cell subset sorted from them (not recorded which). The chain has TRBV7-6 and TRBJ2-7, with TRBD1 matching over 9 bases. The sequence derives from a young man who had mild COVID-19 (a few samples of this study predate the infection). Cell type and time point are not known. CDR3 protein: CASSSRPVGQGPYEQYF. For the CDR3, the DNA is TGTGCCAGCAGCTCAAGGCCCGTGGGACAGGGTCCCTACGAGCAGTACTTC.